This T cell receptor (beta chain) was documented in a study of blood T cell repertoires in COVID-19. Across the whole study: Italy, Spain and the United States were the sources of the convalescent and acute COVID-19 samples. T cells, B-cell-depleted T cells, or PBMCs supplied cDNA or gDNA.

Methods used by the authors: How many nucleated cells were present was estimated from reference gene primer amplification. Produced via immunoSEQ multiplex PCR; TCRdb's table is partial and in-frame only. D and trimming were read from the DNA, whereas the V and J calls and clone size are those reported in that table. This table has 150,000 to 200,000 clones, approximately 92% appearing once. What was sequenced was peripheral blood. The TCR originated in a man aged 50-60 years with acute or convalescent COVID-19.

The CDR3 protein is CASSAAGGVSTEAFF. CDR3 in DNA: TGTGCCAGCAGTGCCGCCGGAGGAGTTAGCACTGAAGCTTTCTTT. The chain has TRBV28 and TRBJ1-1; D is undetermined. CDR1 and CDR2 (germline): MDHEN, SYDVKM. The CDR3 has 15 amino acids. The V gene lost 5 bases and the J gene lost 4 bases, with 17 bases spanning the gap.